Listed here are 15 T cell receptor beta chains from one sample, sequenced in a study of Ad26.COV2.S vaccination and SARS-CoV-2 variants. Clones were sequenced by immunoSEQ multiplex PCR, and TCRdb holds only the in-frame ones, with some missing. The sample shows more than 300,000 clones, about 86% of them seen only once. Treatment of the sample: over 15 received Ad26.COV2.S at low or high dose, single or two shots; 5 received placebo; per-sample allocation not given. Samples were taken on day 63 after the first vaccine or placebo injection. Sequenced here: peripheral blood, sampled in a trial of Ad26.COV2.S vaccine versus placebo. The receptors were gathered from a person aged 18-60 years who received the Ad26.COV2.S COVID-19 vaccine or a placebo.

This chain uses TRBV6-2 or TRBV6-3 with TRBJ2-7, with D possibly TRBD1 on 6 matching bases. This CDR3 comprises 16 residues. The V end was cut by 4 bases, the J end by 1 base, with 17 bases between. The V gene's germline CDR1 is MNHEY and CDR2 SVGEGT. The chain's CDR3 is CASSSRDTGLSYEQYF. The CDR3 DNA follows: TGTGCCAGCAGTTCCCGGGACACCGGCTTATCCTACGAGCAGTACTTC.

J is TRBJ1-3 and V is TRBV2; TRBD1 aligns across 7 bases. There are 20 residues in the CDR3. Germline CDR1 reads SNHLY; CDR2 reads FYNNEI. The trim removed 4 bases at V and 0 bases at J, leaving 18 bases unmatched. The CDR3 is CASSARNRGITNLSGNTIYF. In nucleotides, the CDR3 is TGTGCCAGCAGTGCGCGGAACAGGGGTATTACCAACCTCTCTGGAAACACCATATATTTT.

The rearrangement links TRBV19 to TRBJ2-1; D not certain. The CDR3 sequence is 14 residues long. Looked up from germline, CDR1 is LNHDA and CDR2 is SQIVND (reference sequence). V gave up 4 bases and J gave up 6 bases, with 13 bases separating them. The CDR3 DNA reads TGTGCCAGTAGTACGGGCCGAAACCCCAATGAGCAGTTCTTC. This translates into CASSTGRNPNEQFF.

The chain links TRBV9 to TRBJ1-2; 12 bases are shared with TRBD1. Trimming took 3 bases from V and 3 from J; bases not matched to a gene: 6. Looked up from germline, CDR1 is SGDLS and CDR2 is YYNGEE. The CDR3 has 16 residues. The DNA for the CDR3 is TGTGCCAGCAGCGCTAAGGGACAGGGGGCTTACTATGGCTACACCTTC. It translates to CASSAKGQGAYYGYTF.

The CDR3 DNA reads as TGTGCCAGTAGTACCCTCGGGGGCGGATCACCCCTCCACTTT. It translates to CASSTLGGGSPLHF. The chain combines TRBV19 with TRBJ1-6, with a weak D call TRBD1 (6 bases). Germline CDR1 LNHDA, CDR2 SQIVND (reference sequence). The V end lost 4 bases, the J end lost 10 bases, and 14 bases lay between the germline ends. CDR3 size: 14 residues. Full variable domain (outside the CDR3, taken from reference TRBV19 and TRBJ1-6): DGGITQSPKYLFRKEGQNVTLSCEQNLNHDAMYWYRQDPGQGLRLIYYSQIVNDFQKGDIAEGYSVSREKKESFPLTVTSAQKNPTAFYLCASSTLGGGSPLHFGNGTRLTVT.

The chain employs TRBV4-3 and TRBJ1-4; D not resolved. V lost 0 bases, J lost 2 bases, and 10 bases lay in between. CDR1 is LGHNA and CDR2 is YSLEER in the germline V gene. CDR3 size: 16 residues. The DNA of the CDR3 is TGCGCCAGCAGCCAAGACCGGTTTTCGACTAATGAAAAACTGTTTTTT. As protein: CASSQDRFSTNEKLFF.

CDR3 sequence (DNA): TGTGCCAGCAGCTTGGGGGCGGCTCGCTATGGCTACACCTTC. This encodes CASSLGAARYGYTF. This chain links TRBV2 with TRBJ1-2; maybe TRBD1 (6 bases). The V gene lost 6 bases and the J gene lost 4 bases, with 15 bases spanning the gap. CDR1 is SNHLY and CDR2 is FYNNEI in the germline V gene. The CDR3 is 14 residues long.

This clone was detected only once. The chain recombines TRBV12-3 or TRBV12-4 with TRBJ1-1, with D uncertain. The CDR3 is 11 residues long. V lost 5 bases and J lost 8, with 9 bases in between. This CDR3 reads CASSPPGEAFF. In nucleotides, the CDR3 is TGTGCCAGCAGTCCCCCGGGGGAAGCTTTCTTT.

This sequence joins TRBV2 and TRBJ1-3; 9 bases align to TRBD1. Losses at the gene ends were 6 bases for V and 3 bases for J; bases not matched to a gene: 6. The CDR3 runs 15 residues. Germline loops: CDR1 SNHLY, CDR2 FYNNEI. The CDR3, as DNA: TGTGCCAGCAGCGATGGACAGGGGAATGGAAACACCATATATTTT. This encodes CASSDGQGNGNTIYF.

This chain uses TRBV5-1 with TRBJ2-7, with TRBD2 matching 10 bases. Germline lookup yields CDR1 SGHRS and CDR2 YFSETQ. V was clipped by 5 bases and J by 6 bases; unmatched bases: 11. The CDR3 runs 15 residues. Written as DNA, the CDR3 is TGCGCCAGCAGGTCGAATCTAGCGGGGGTTTCCGAGCAGTACTTC. It is translated as CASRSNLAGVSEQYF.

The gene calls are TRBV7-2 and TRBJ2-7, with 7 bases that match TRBD1. This CDR3 is built from 14 residues. CDR1 and CDR2 from the germline V gene are SGHTA and FQGNSA. V gave up 1 base and J gave up 2 bases; unmatched junction bases: 2. The CDR3: CASSLVGQAYEQYF. The CDR3 region has the DNA TGTGCCAGCAGCTTAGTCGGACAGGCCTACGAGCAGTACTTC.

The chain is built from TRBV19 and TRBJ1-2; 8 positions agree with TRBD1. This CDR3 is 15 amino acids long. The J segment lost 4 bases and the V segment lost 3 bases, leaving 7 bases of the junction unmatched. The V gene's germline CDR1 is LNHDA and CDR2 SQIVND (reference sequence). The CDR3 nucleotides read TGTGCCAGTAGTATCACAGGGGGTAGGATCTATGGCTACACCTTC. Residues: CASSITGGRIYGYTF. Using reference TRBV19 and TRBJ1-2 for the parts outside the CDR3, the full variable domain is DGGITQSPKYLFRKEGQNVTLSCEQNLNHDAMYWYRQDPGQGLRLIYYSQIVNDFQKGDIAEGYSVSREKKESFPLTVTSAQKNPTAFYLCASSITGGRIYGYTFGSGTRLTVV.

The CDR3, as DNA: TGTGCCTCCCGGGGTCACGGCACTGAAGCTTTCTTT. Its translation: CASRGHGTEAFF. The chain joins TRBV10-3 to TRBJ1-1; D not resolved. This CDR3 is built from 12 residues. The germline V gene has CDR1 ENHRY and CDR2 SYGVKD. Trimming left V 11 bases short and J 4 bases short, with 14 bases between.

CDR3 sequence reads: CASGTSGETQYF. In DNA, the CDR3 is TGTGCCAGCGGGACTAGCGGAGAGACCCAGTACTTC. V usage is TRBV5-4 and J usage is TRBJ2-5; the match to TRBD2 covers 11 bases. The V segment lost 7 bases and the J segment 4 bases; nucleotides outside the gene matches: 0. The CDR3 length is 12 residues. The V gene's germline CDR1 is SGHNT and CDR2 YYREEE (reference sequence).

To note about this clone: Additional DNA sequences in this sample encode the identical CDR3. The chain carries TRBV2 and TRBJ2-3; maybe TRBD2 (5 bases). The V end lost 8 bases, the J end lost 6 bases, and 18 bases lay between the germline ends. The CDR3 is 14 amino acids. Germline V lookup: CDR1 SNHLY, CDR2 FYNNEI. The CDR3 region has the DNA TGTGCCAGCTCCGTGAGAGGGCGCGGCGATACGCAGTATTTT. The encoded protein is CASSVRGRGDTQYF. Looking up the rest from reference TRBV2 and TRBJ2-3 gives the full variable domain: EPEVTQTPSHQVTQMGQEVILRCVPISNHLYFYWYRQILGQKVEFLVSFYNNEISEKSEIFDDQFSVERPDGSNFTLKIRSTKLEDSAMYFCASSVRGRGDTQYFGPGTRLTVL.